A single sample is the source of the 9 T cell receptor beta chains below, sequenced in a study of blood T cell repertoires in COVID-19. Assay used: immunoSEQ multiplex PCR; TCRdb lists only in-frame clones, some missing. Found here are about 270,000 clones, 86% of them singletons; the top ten hold approximately 10%. Sequencing was performed on peripheral blood. These receptors came from a man between 40 and 49 years old with active or convalescent COVID-19.

Here the CDR3 reads CASIEGAFTEAFF. CDR3 coding DNA: TGTGCCAGCATCGAAGGGGCGTTCACTGAAGCTTTCTTT. This rearrangement joins TRBV12-3 or TRBV12-4 to TRBJ1-1, with D possibly matching TRBD1 (5 bases). The CDR3 length is 13 residues. Trimming removed 7 bases at V and 4 bases at J, with 13 bases between.

This rearrangement joins TRBV12-5 to TRBJ1-3; possibly TRBD1 for D (5 bases). Per germline, CDR1 LGHNT and CDR2 FRNRAP. This CDR3 region has 13 residues. V was cut by 6 bases and J by 2 bases, with 8 bases left in between. CDR3 sequence: CASGIGAGNTIYF. The CDR3 DNA reads as TGTGCTAGTGGGATAGGGGCTGGAAACACCATATATTTT. Variable domain in full (rest from reference TRBV12-5 and TRBJ1-3): DARVTQTPRHKVTEMGQEVTMRCQPILGHNTVFWYRQTMMQGLELLAYFRNRAPLDDSGMPKDRFSAEMPDATLATLKIQPSEPRDSAVYFCASGIGAGNTIYFGEGSWLTVV.

This clone showed up just a few times. The chain carries TRBV6-5 and TRBJ2-5; possible D gene TRBD1, 5 bases. Germline V gives CDR1 MNHEY, CDR2 SVGAGI. Trimming left V 2 bases short and J 0 bases short, with 7 bases between. The CDR3 runs to 14 residues. The CDR3 nucleotides are TGTGCCAGCAGTTACAACAGGAACCAAGAGACCCAGTACTTC. Residues: CASSYNRNQETQYF.

V gene TRBV10-2 combines with J gene TRBJ2-1, with a weak D call TRBD2 (5 bases). CDR3 size: 13 residues. CDR1 WSHSY and CDR2 SAAADI come from the germline V gene. V lost 0 bases, J lost 12 bases, and 12 bases lay in between. The CDR3 protein is CASSESRGKGQFF. The CDR3 DNA reads TGCGCCAGCAGTGAGTCGAGAGGGAAAGGGCAGTTCTTC.

The CDR3 region has the DNA TGTGCTAGTGCCTCAGGACAGGGACAGAATCAGCCCCAGCATTTT. It encodes CASASGQGQNQPQHF. This sequence joins TRBV12-5 and TRBJ1-5; 8 bases fit TRBD1. CDR1 LGHNT and CDR2 FRNRAP come from the germline V gene. V gave up 7 bases and J gave up 4 bases; unmatched junction bases: 9. The CDR3 runs 15 residues.

The V and J genes are TRBV28 and TRBJ1-5; 10 bases line up with TRBD1. J lost 0 bases, V lost 5 bases, and 4 bases had no gene match. Looked up from germline, CDR1 is MDHEN and CDR2 is SYDVKM. CDR3 length: 16 residues. For the CDR3, the DNA is TGTGCCAGCAGTCCCCGACAGGGGGCTAGCAATCAGCCCCAGCATTTT. This codes for CASSPRQGASNQPQHF.

The genes are TRBV6-5 and TRBJ1-5; D ambiguous. The CDR3 loop spans 14 amino acids. In germline, CDR1 is MNHEY, CDR2 SVGAGI. Trimming removed 6 bases at V and 0 bases at J, with 9 bases between. The CDR3 nucleotides are TGTGCCAGCAGGGCAGAATATAGCAATCAGCCCCAGCATTTT. It is translated as CASRAEYSNQPQHF.

The CDR3 DNA reads TGTGCCAGCAGGTCAGGACAGGGGTTAGGCTATGGCTACACCTTC. This gives the protein CASRSGQGLGYGYTF. The V call is TRBV27, the J call TRBJ1-2; 9 nucleotides align to TRBD1. Germline CDR1 reads MNHEY; CDR2 reads SMNVEV (reference sequence). The CDR3 spans 15 residues. Trimming removed 6 bases from V and 4 bases from J; junction bases left unmatched: 9.

The V call is TRBV5-1, the J call TRBJ2-2, with 10 bases fitting TRBD2. This CDR3 comprises 16 residues. The germline V gene has CDR1 SGHRS and CDR2 YFSETQ. Unmatched junction bases numbered 3, after V lost 4 bases and J lost 0 bases. CDR3 amino acids: CASSILAGANTGELFF. Written as DNA, the CDR3 is TGCGCCAGCAGCATTCTAGCGGGAGCGAACACCGGGGAGCTGTTTTTT.